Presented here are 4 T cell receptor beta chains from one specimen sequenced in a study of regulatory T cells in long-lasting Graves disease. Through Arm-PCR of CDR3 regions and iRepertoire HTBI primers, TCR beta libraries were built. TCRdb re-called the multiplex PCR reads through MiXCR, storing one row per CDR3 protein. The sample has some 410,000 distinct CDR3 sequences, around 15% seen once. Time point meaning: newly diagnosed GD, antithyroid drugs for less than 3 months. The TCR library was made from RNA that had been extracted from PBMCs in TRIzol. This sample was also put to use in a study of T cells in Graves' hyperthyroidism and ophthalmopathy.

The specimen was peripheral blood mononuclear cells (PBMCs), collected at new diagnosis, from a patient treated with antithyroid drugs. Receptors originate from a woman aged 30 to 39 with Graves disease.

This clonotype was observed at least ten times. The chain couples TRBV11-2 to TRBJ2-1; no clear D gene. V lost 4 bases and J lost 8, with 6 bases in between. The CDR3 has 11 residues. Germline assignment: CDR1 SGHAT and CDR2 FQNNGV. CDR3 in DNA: TGTGCCAGCAGCTCTACCCATGAGCAGTTCTTC. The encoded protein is CASSSTHEQFF.

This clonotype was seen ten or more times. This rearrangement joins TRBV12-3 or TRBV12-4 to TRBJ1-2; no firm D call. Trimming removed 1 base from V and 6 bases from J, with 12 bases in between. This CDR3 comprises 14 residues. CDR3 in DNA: TGTGCCAGCAGTTTAGAGTACAGTCTGGATGGCTACACCTTC. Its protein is CASSLEYSLDGYTF.

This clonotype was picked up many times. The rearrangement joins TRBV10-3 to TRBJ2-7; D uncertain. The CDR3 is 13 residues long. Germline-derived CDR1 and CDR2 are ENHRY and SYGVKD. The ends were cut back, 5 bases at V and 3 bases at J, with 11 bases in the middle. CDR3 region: CAISIQNFYEQYF. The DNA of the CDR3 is TGTGCCATCAGTATACAGAATTTCTACGAGCAGTACTTC.

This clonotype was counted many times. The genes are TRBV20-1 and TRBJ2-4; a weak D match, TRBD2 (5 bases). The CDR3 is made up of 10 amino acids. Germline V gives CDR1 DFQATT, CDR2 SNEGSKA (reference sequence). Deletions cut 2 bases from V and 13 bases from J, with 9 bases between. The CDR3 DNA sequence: TGCAGTGCTAGAATCGGGATACAGTACTTC. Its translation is CSARIGIQYF.